Following are 24 T cell receptor beta chains from one sample sequenced in a study of blood T cells in healthy people across ages. Alongside a J-beta primer mix, a sample-barcoded 5' primer served in a second PCR lasting roughly 6 to 11 cycles. TCRdb fed the 5' RACE reads into MiXCR, producing one record per CDR3 protein. The sample shows 790,000 or so distinct CDR3 sequences, around three fifths of them seen only once. Sequenced: blood. These receptor sequences come from a man aged 40-55 years in good health.

A single count supports this clonotype. This chain links TRBV20-1 with TRBJ2-3, with 9 bases aligning to TRBD1. This CDR3 spans 17 amino acids. CDR1 is DFQATT and CDR2 is SNEGSKA in the germline V gene (reference sequence). V was pared by 0 bases and J by 1 base, with 8 bases of the junction left unmatched. The CDR3 DNA is TGCAGTGCTAGAGATACGGGACAGGGCTCCCGCACAGATACGCAGTATTTT. It specifies CSARDTGQGSRTDTQYF.

The chain uses TRBV18 and TRBJ2-1; TRBD1 aligns across 10 bases. The germline V gene has CDR1 KGHSH and CDR2 LQKENI. Unmatched junction bases numbered 7, after V lost 4 bases and J lost 10 bases. The CDR3 covers 14 residues. Here the CDR3 DNA reads TGTGCCAGCTCACAAGGACAGGGGGTAAGGGAGCAGTTCTTC. Translating gives CASSQGQGVREQFF.

This clonotype was picked up many times. This chain uses TRBV11-3 with TRBJ2-7, with D perhaps TRBD2 (6 bases). This CDR3 region has 13 residues. Trimming pared 2 bases from V and 5 bases from J, leaving 10 bases between. Germline V CDR1 and CDR2: SGHNT, YENEEA. The CDR3 sequence is CASSLRRGNEQYF. The CDR3 DNA sequence: TGTGCCAGCAGCTTACGGCGGGGTAACGAGCAGTACTTC.

This chain links TRBV12-3 or TRBV12-4 with TRBJ2-1; 7 positions match TRBD2. The junction had 10 bases not matched to a gene; V was cut back by 6 bases and J by 8 bases. The CDR3 loop spans 14 amino acids. The chain's CDR3 is CASSPPLAADEQFF. DNA of the CDR3: TGTGCCAGCAGCCCCCCGCTAGCGGCCGATGAGCAGTTCTTC.

This sequence joins TRBV20-1 and TRBJ1-5; tentative D call: TRBD1 (6 bases). V lost 4 bases and J lost 2, with 15 bases in between. The CDR3 covers 15 residues. The germline CDR1 and CDR2 sequences are DFQATT and SNEGSKA (reference sequence). CDR3 nucleotides: TGCAGTGCTAACACGGGGGCGGTTGGCAATCAGCCCCAGCATTTT. Protein product: CSANTGAVGNQPQHF.

In its sample, this clonotype was seen once. CDR3: CASSYQGGRQYF. CDR3 DNA: TGTGCCAGCAGTTATCAGGGAGGTAGGCAGTACTTC. This chain joins TRBV6-6 and TRBJ2-7; the D gene is possibly TRBD2 (6 bases). Germline lookup yields CDR1 MNHNY and CDR2 SVGAGI (reference sequence). Deletions cut 3 bases from V and 9 bases from J, with 12 bases between. The CDR3 covers 12 residues.

The chain joins TRBV6-5 to TRBJ2-7; 9 nucleotides match TRBD1. V shed 8 bases, J shed 2 bases, and the junction held 7 bases outside the gene matches. CDR1 MNHEY and CDR2 SVGAGI come from the germline V gene. The CDR3 is 14 residues long. CDR3 loop: CASFRRQGAYEQYF. CDR3 nucleotide sequence: TGTGCCAGCTTCCGAAGACAGGGGGCCTACGAGCAGTACTTC.

The genes are TRBV6-1 and TRBJ2-7; 9 nucleotides align to TRBD2. The germline V gene encodes CDR1 MNHNS and CDR2 SASEGT. CDR3 size: 16 residues. V shed 0 bases and J 2 bases; nucleotides not matched to a gene: 5. This CDR3 is CASSEARLAGPYEQYF. CDR3 nucleotide sequence: TGTGCCAGCAGTGAAGCACGGCTAGCGGGGCCCTACGAGCAGTACTTC.

The chain is built from TRBV10-3 and TRBJ2-3, with D hard to call. The CDR3 sequence is 16 residues long. Per germline, CDR1 ENHRY and CDR2 SYGVKD. With 2 bases removed from V and 0 bases from J, the gap between germline ends came to 12 bases. CDR3 protein: CAISELGSSSTDTQYF. CDR3 bases: TGTGCCATCAGTGAGCTGGGCTCCTCTAGCACAGATACGCAGTATTTT.

This clonotype turned up a few times. This sequence joins TRBV20-1 and TRBJ2-1; no clear D gene. CDR3 length equals 14 residues. Germline V gene lookup returns CDR1 DFQATT and CDR2 SNEGSKA (reference sequence). V lost 2 bases and J 2 bases, leaving 10 bases between the germline ends. The CDR3 here is CSARKANTYNEQFF. The CDR3 DNA reads as TGCAGTGCTAGAAAAGCGAATACCTACAATGAGCAGTTCTTC.

The chain recombines TRBV28 with TRBJ2-4, with 7 bases lining up with TRBD1. The germline CDR1 and CDR2 sequences are MDHEN and SYDVKM. The length of the CDR3 is 14 residues. V shed 5 bases, J shed 10 bases, and the junction held 11 bases outside the gene matches. The DNA for the CDR3 is TGTGCCAGCAGTACTACAGGGGCAAAACGTATTCAGTACTTC. Its protein is CASSTTGAKRIQYF. Looking up the rest from reference TRBV28 and TRBJ2-4 gives the full variable domain: DVKVTQSSRYLVKRTGEKVFLECVQDMDHENMFWYRQDPGLGLRLIYFSYDVKMKEKGDIPEGYSVSREKKERFSLILESASTNQTSMYLCASSTTGAKRIQYFGAGTRLSVL.

This clonotype was seen only a few times. In nucleotides, the CDR3 is TGTGCCAGCAGCTTAGGTGGAAGGGACAGGGAGGACGAGCAGTACTTC. The encoded protein is CASSLGGRDREDEQYF. The V gene is TRBV7-3, the J gene TRBJ2-7, with 9 bases lining up with TRBD1. Trimming cost V 2 bases and J 5 bases; bases outside gene matches: 10. The CDR3 consists of 16 residues. The germline gives CDR1 SGHTA, CDR2 FQGTGA.

The V gene is TRBV4-2, the J gene TRBJ1-6; D is unclear. The CDR3 covers 15 residues. Trimming took 1 base from V and 6 from J, leaving 10 bases between them. The germline CDR1 and CDR2 sequences are LGHNA and YNFKEQ. DNA for the CDR3: TGTGCCAGCAGCCAAGGACGGAACCTTAATTCACCCCTCCACTTT. This translates into CASSQGRNLNSPLHF.

The chain combines TRBV3-1 with TRBJ2-1; D gene unclear. This CDR3 region has 15 residues. Trimming left V 1 base short and J 0 bases short, with 7 bases between. Germline CDR1 is LGHDT and CDR2 is YNNKEL (reference sequence). CDR3 bases: TGTGCCAGCAGCCAAGGCAAGAGCTCCTACAATGAGCAGTTCTTC. It is translated as CASSQGKSSYNEQFF.

The chain joins TRBV7-3 to TRBJ2-1; 12 bases fit TRBD1. Per germline, CDR1 SGHTA and CDR2 FQGTGA. The CDR3 is 17 residues long. Trimming at V came to 5 bases and at J to 9 bases, leaving 14 bases not matched to a gene. The CDR3 nucleotides read TGTGCCAGCAGCCCGAACGGGGGACAGGGGGCGGAAGGTGAGCAGTTCTTC. It specifies CASSPNGGQGAEGEQFF.

The chain links TRBV20-1 to TRBJ2-5; 7 nucleotides align to TRBD2. Germline assignment: CDR1 DFQATT and CDR2 SNEGSKA (reference sequence). Losses at the gene ends were 1 base for V and 3 bases for J; bases not matched to a gene: 2. This CDR3 region has 13 residues. CDR3 sequence (DNA): TGCAGTGCTAGAGCGGGGAGGGAAGAGACCCAGTACTTC. Its translation: CSARAGREETQYF.

The chain combines TRBV7-6 with TRBJ1-5; 10 positions agree with TRBD1. The CDR3 has 14 amino acids. Trimming cost V 5 bases and J 6 bases; bases outside gene matches: 4. Germline V CDR1 and CDR2: SGHVS, FNYEAQ. The chain's CDR3 is CASSRDRGIQPQHF. The CDR3 region has the DNA TGTGCCAGCAGCAGGGACAGGGGAATTCAGCCCCAGCATTTT.

V usage is TRBV20-1 and J usage is TRBJ1-5, with no clear D. Germline values: CDR1 DFQATT, CDR2 SNEGSKA (reference sequence). CDR3 length: 13 amino acids. V lost 2 bases and J lost 9, with 14 bases in between. CDR3 in amino acids: CSARKELAGPQHF. Here the CDR3 DNA reads TGCAGTGCTAGAAAGGAACTTGCGGGGCCCCAGCATTTT.

The V gene is TRBV20-1, the J gene TRBJ2-3; 7 bases agree with TRBD1. Germline V gene sequence: CDR1 DFQATT, CDR2 SNEGSKA (reference sequence). The junction had 9 bases not matched to a gene; V was cut back by 0 bases and J by 6 bases. The length of the CDR3 is 15 residues. The CDR3 here is CSARDQGTVLDTQYF. The CDR3 DNA follows: TGCAGTGCTAGAGATCAGGGGACAGTCCTCGATACGCAGTATTTT.

Turning to this clonotype: At one boundary the junction diverges from the germline segment, which might be a read error. V gene TRBV29-1 combines with J gene TRBJ2-2; perhaps D is TRBD1 or TRBD2 (5 bases each). The CDR3 runs to 14 residues. CDR1 and CDR2 (germline): SQVTM, ANQGSEA. CDR3 DNA sequence: TGCAGCATTGATTGGGGGTCCAACACCGGGGAGCTGTTTTTT. Encoded protein: CSIDWGSNTGELFF.

This chain joins TRBV18 and TRBJ2-3, with D perhaps matching TRBD2 (6 bases). V was trimmed by 3 bases and J by 1 base, leaving 11 bases between them. The CDR3 runs 15 residues. The germline V gene encodes CDR1 KGHSH and CDR2 LQKENI. The CDR3 here is CASSPPGVGTDTQYF. CDR3 sequence (DNA): TGTGCCAGCTCACCGCCGGGGGTGGGCACAGATACGCAGTATTTT.

The chain is built from TRBV24-1 and TRBJ2-7; TRBD1 matches at 8 bases. This CDR3 comprises 13 residues. The junction had 3 bases not matched to a gene; V was cut back by 7 bases and J by 2 bases. CDR1 and CDR2 from the germline V gene are KGHDR and SFDVKD. The CDR3 region has the DNA TGTGCCACCAGGGGGGACAGGACCTACGAGCAGTACTTC. It is translated as CATRGDRTYEQYF.

The V and J genes are TRBV5-1 and TRBJ2-1, with TRBD2 identical over 8 bases. CDR1 and CDR2 (germline): SGHRS, YFSETQ. The J segment lost 8 bases and the V segment lost 0 bases, leaving 10 bases of the junction unmatched. The CDR3 runs to 16 residues. CDR3: CASSLASGSVYDEQFF. DNA for the CDR3: TGCGCCAGCAGCTTGGCCAGCGGGAGTGTTTATGATGAGCAGTTCTTC.

This clonotype has only a few counts. V is TRBV20-1 and J is TRBJ2-3, with D possibly being TRBD2 (6 bases). V was clipped by 1 base and J by 1 base, with 12 bases between them. The germline V gene has CDR1 DFQATT and CDR2 SNEGSKA (reference sequence). This CDR3 comprises 15 residues. The CDR3 protein is CSARVPSAGTDTQYF. CDR3 in DNA: TGCAGTGCTAGAGTTCCTAGCGCCGGCACAGATACGCAGTATTTT.